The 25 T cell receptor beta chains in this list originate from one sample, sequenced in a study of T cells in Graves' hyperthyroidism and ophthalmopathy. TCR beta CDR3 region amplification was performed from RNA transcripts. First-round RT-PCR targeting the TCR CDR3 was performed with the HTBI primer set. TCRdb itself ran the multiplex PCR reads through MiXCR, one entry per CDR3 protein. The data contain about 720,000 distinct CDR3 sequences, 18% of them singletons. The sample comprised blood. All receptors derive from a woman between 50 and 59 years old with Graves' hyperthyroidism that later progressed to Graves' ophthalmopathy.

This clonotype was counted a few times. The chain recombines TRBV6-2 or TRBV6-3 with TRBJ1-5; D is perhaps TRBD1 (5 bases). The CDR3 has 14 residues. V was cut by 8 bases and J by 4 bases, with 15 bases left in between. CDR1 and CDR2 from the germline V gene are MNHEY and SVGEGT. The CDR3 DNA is TGTGCCAGCGACGCTAATGGGGGTAATCAGCCCCAGCATTTT. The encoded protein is CASDANGGNQPQHF.

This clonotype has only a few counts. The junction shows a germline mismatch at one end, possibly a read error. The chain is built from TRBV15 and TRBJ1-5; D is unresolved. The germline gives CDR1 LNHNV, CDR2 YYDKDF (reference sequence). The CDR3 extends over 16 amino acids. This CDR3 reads CATSRERPAGNQPQHF. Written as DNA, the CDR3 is TGTGCCACCAGCAGAGAACGCCCGGCGGGCAATCAGCCCCAGCATTTC.

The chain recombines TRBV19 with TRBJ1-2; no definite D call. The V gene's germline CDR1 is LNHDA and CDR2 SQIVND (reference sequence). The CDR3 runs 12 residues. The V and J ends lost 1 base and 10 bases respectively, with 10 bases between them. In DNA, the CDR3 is TGTGCCAGTAGTATAGTAGGCACGGCCTACACCTTC. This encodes CASSIVGTAYTF.

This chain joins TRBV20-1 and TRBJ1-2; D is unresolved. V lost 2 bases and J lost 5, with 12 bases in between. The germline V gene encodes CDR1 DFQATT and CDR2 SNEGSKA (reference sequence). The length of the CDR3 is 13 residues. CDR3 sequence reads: CSARLGDAYGYTF. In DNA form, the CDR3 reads TGCAGTGCTAGACTCGGGGATGCATATGGCTACACCTTC.

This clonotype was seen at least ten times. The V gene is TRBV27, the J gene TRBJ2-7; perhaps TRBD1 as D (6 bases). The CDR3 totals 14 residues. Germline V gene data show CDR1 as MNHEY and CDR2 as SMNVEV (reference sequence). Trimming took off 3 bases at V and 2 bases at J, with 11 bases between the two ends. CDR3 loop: CASSFETGPYEQYF. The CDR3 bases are TGTGCCAGCAGTTTCGAAACAGGGCCCTACGAGCAGTACTTC.

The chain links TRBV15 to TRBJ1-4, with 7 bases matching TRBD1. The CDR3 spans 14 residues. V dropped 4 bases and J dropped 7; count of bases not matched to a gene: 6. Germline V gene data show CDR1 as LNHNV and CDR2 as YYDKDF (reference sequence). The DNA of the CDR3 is TGTGCCACCAGCAACGAAGGGGGCGTTGAAAAACTGTTTTTT. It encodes CATSNEGGVEKLFF.

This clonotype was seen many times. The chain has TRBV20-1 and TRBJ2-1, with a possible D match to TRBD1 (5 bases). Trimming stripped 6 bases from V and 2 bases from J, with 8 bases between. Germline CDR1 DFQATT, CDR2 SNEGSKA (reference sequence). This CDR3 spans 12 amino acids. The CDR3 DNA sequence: TGCAGTGCAGGGGCTACCTACAATGAGCAGTTCTTC. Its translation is CSAGATYNEQFF.

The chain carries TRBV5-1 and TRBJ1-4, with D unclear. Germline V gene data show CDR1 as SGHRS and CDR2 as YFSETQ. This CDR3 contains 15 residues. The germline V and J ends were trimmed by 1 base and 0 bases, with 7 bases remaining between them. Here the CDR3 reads CASSLNRATNEKLFF. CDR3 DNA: TGCGCCAGCAGCTTGAACCGAGCAACTAATGAAAAACTGTTTTTT.

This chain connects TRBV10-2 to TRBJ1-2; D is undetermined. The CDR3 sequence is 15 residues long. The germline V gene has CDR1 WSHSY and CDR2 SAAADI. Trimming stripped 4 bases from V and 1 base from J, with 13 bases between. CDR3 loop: CASSGMAGNNYGYTF. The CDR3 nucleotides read TGCGCCAGCAGTGGGATGGCAGGCAATAACTATGGCTACACCTTC.

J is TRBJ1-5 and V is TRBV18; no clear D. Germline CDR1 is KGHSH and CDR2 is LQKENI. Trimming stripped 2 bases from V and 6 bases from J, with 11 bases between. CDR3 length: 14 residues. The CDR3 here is CASSPSRDTQPQHF. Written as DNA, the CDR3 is TGTGCCAGCTCACCAAGCCGGGATACTCAGCCCCAGCATTTT.

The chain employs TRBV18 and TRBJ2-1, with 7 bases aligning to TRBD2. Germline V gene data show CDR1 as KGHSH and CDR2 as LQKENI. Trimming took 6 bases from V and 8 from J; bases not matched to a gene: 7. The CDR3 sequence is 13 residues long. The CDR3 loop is CASSAGRRDEQFF. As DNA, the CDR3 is TGTGCCAGCTCGGCCGGGAGGCGCGATGAGCAGTTCTTC. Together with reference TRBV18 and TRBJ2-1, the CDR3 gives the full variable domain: NAGVMQNPRHLVRRRGQEARLRCSPMKGHSHVYWYRQLPEEGLKFMVYLQKENIIDESGMPKERFSAEFPKEGPSILRIQQVVRGDSAAYFCASSAGRRDEQFFGPGTRLTVL.

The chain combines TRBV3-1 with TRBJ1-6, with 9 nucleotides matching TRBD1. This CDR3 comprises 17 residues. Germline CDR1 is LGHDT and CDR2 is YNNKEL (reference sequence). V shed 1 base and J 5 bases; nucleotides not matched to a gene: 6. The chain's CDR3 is CASSQASQGADNSPLHF. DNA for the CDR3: TGTGCCAGCAGCCAAGCTTCACAGGGGGCGGATAATTCACCCCTCCACTTT.

CDR3 nucleotides: TGTGCCAGCAGCTTAGGCGATCTAGCGGGGTTGACAGATACGCAGTATTTT. Translating gives CASSLGDLAGLTDTQYF. This chain connects TRBV7-9 to TRBJ2-3; 9 bases are shared with TRBD2. Germline trimming cut 1 base from V and 3 bases from J; bases unmatched to any gene: 8. The V gene's germline CDR1 is SEHNR and CDR2 FQNEAQ (reference sequence). There are 17 residues in the CDR3.

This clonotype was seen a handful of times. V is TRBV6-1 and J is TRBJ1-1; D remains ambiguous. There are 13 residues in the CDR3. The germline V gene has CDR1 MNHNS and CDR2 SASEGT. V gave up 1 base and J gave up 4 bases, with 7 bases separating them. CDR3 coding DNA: TGTGCCAGCAGTGAAGGCCCCCTCACTGAAGCTTTCTTT. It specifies CASSEGPLTEAFF.

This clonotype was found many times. The CDR3 sequence: CASSSPRTGAWNTEAFF. The DNA of the CDR3 is TGTGCCAGCAGCTCCCCTCGGACAGGGGCCTGGAACACTGAAGCTTTCTTT. This chain connects TRBV11-2 to TRBJ1-1, with TRBD1 matching 9 bases. Per germline, CDR1 SGHAT and CDR2 FQNNGV. V trimming: 4 bases; J trimming: 1 base; junction bases outside the gene matches: 10. The CDR3 is 17 residues long. The variable domain in full, with the rest retrieved from reference TRBV11-2 and TRBJ1-1, is EAGVAQSPRYKIIEKRQSVAFWCNPISGHATLYWYQQILGQGPKLLIQFQNNGVVDDSQLPKDRFSAERLKGVDSTLKIQPAKLEDSAVYLCASSSPRTGAWNTEAFFGQGTRLTVV.

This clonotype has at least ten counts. CDR3 amino acids: CASSTSGASTDTQYF. The CDR3 DNA reads TGTGCCAGCAGCACTAGCGGGGCGAGCACAGATACGCAGTATTTT. The chain uses TRBV19 and TRBJ2-3; 10 nucleotides agree with TRBD2. This CDR3 spans 15 amino acids. The germline V gene has CDR1 LNHDA and CDR2 SQIVND (reference sequence). V gave up 9 bases and J gave up 0 bases; unmatched junction bases: 6.

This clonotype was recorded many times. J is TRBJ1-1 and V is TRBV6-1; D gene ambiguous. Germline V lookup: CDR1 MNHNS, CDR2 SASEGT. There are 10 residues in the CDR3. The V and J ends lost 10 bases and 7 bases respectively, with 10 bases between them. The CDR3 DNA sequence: TGTGCCATAGACAAGCTTGAAGCTTTCTTT. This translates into CAIDKLEAFF.

The CDR3 region is CAIKPSGEDTQYF. The CDR3 coding sequence is TGTGCCATCAAGCCTAGCGGGGAGGATACGCAGTATTTT. This chain joins TRBV10-3 and TRBJ2-3; 9 nucleotides agree with TRBD2. V trimming: 7 bases; J trimming: 6 bases; junction bases outside the gene matches: 5. CDR1 is ENHRY and CDR2 is SYGVKD in the germline V gene. The CDR3 is 13 amino acids.

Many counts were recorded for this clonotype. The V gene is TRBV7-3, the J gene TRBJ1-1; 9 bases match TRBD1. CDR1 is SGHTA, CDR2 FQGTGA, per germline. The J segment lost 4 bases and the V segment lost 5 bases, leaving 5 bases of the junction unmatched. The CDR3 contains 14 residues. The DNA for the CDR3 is TGTGCCAGCAGCGGACAGGGGCCCGGCACTGAAGCTTTCTTT. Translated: CASSGQGPGTEAFF. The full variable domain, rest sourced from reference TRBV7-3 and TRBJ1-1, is GAGVSQTPSNKVTEKGKYVELRCDPISGHTALYWYRQSLGQGPEFLIYFQGTGAADDSGLPNDRFFAVRPEGSVSTLKIQRTERGDSAVYLCASSGQGPGTEAFFGQGTRLTVV.

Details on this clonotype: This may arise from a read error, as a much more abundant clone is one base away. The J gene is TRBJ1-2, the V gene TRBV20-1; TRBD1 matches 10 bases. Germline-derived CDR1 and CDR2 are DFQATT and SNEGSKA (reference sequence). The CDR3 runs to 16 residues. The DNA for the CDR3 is TGCAGTGCTTTCCCAAGACAGGGGGCTAGTAACCATGGCTACACCTTC. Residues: CSAFPRQGASNHGYTF.

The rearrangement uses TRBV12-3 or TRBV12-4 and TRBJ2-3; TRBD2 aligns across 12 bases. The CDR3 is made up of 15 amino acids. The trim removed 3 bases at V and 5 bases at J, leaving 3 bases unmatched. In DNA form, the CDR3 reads TGTGCCAGCAGTTTCCTAGCGGGGGGGCAAGATACGCAGTATTTT. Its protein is CASSFLAGGQDTQYF.

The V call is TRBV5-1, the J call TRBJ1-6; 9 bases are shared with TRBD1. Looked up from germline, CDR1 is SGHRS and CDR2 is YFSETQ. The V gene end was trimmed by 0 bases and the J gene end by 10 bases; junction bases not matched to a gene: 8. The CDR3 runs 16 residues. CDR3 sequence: CASSLARQGVGSPLHF. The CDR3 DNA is TGCGCCAGCAGCTTGGCAAGACAGGGGGTCGGGTCACCCCTCCACTTT.

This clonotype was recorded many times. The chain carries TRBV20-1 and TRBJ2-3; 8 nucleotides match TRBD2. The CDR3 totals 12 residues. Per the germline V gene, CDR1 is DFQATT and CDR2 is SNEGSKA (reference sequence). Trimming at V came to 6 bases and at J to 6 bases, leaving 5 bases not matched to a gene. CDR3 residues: CSAELAGDTQYF. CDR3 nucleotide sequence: TGCAGTGCGGAATTAGCGGGGGATACGCAGTATTTT.

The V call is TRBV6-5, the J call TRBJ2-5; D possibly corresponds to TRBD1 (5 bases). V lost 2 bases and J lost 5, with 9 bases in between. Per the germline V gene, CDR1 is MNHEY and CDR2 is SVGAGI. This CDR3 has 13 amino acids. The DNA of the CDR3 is TGTGCCAGCAGTTACGGGGCTAGGGAGACCCAGTACTTC. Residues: CASSYGARETQYF.

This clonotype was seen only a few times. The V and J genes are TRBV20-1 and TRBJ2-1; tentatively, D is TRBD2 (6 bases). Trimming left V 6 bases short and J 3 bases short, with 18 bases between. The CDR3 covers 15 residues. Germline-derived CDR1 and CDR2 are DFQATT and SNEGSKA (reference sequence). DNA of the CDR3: TGCAGTGCCACTAAGACGGGACTCCACTACAATGAGCAGTTCTTC. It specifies CSATKTGLHYNEQFF.